These 12 T cell receptor beta chains came from one sample sequenced in a study of blood T cells in healthy people across ages. Next came a second PCR, run for roughly 7 to 12 cycles, which used a sample-barcoded 5' primer along with a J-beta primer mix. TCRdb independently ran MiXCR on the 5' RACE reads; one entry per CDR3 protein. The sample includes approximately 2,000,000 distinct CDR3 sequences, about 39% of them seen just once. The specimen sequenced was blood. The receptor source for this set is a human donor in good health.

This clonotype was seen a handful of times. The chain joins TRBV4-1 to TRBJ1-2, with no clear D. Trimming cost V 0 bases and J 8 bases, with 13 bases left between them. This CDR3 spans 14 amino acids. Germline V gene data show CDR1 as MGHRA and CDR2 as YSYEKL. The chain's CDR3 is CASSQEVRTSGYTF. In DNA, the CDR3 is TGCGCCAGCAGCCAAGAAGTACGTACGTCCGGCTACACCTTC.

This clonotype was detected only a few times. The gene calls are TRBV9 and TRBJ1-1; no clear D. The length of the CDR3 is 13 residues. CDR1 SGDLS and CDR2 YYNGEE come from the germline V gene. The germline V and J ends were trimmed by 0 bases and 4 bases, with 7 bases remaining between them. CDR3 nucleotides: TGTGCCAGCAGCGTAGATGCGGGCACTGAAGCTTTCTTT. Its protein product is CASSVDAGTEAFF.

This clonotype was seen at least ten times. The V call is TRBV4-1, the J call TRBJ2-4; 12 bases are shared with TRBD2. Unmatched junction bases numbered 7, after V lost 4 bases and J lost 0 bases. CDR3 length: 18 residues. Germline CDR1 reads MGHRA; CDR2 reads YSYEKL. The CDR3 loop reads CASSPRLAGALAKNIQYF. The CDR3 DNA is TGCGCCAGCAGCCCGCGACTAGCGGGGGCCCTAGCCAAAAACATTCAGTACTTC.

J is TRBJ1-2 and V is TRBV29-1, with a weak D call TRBD1 (6 bases). This CDR3 spans 14 amino acids. Germline V lookup: CDR1 SQVTM, CDR2 ANQGSEA. Trimming stripped 8 bases from V and 7 bases from J, with 23 bases between. The CDR3, as DNA: TGCAGCACCCTAGGTGGACAGCTCCCTCTTGGCTACACCTTC. It codes for CSTLGGQLPLGYTF.

This clonotype turned up a few times. The chain uses TRBV12-5 and TRBJ1-5; no clear D. The length of the CDR3 is 12 residues. Germline values: CDR1 LGHNT, CDR2 FRNRAP. Trimming removed 6 bases at V and 5 bases at J, with 8 bases between. The CDR3 sequence is CASGLLHQPQHF. DNA for the CDR3: TGTGCTAGTGGGCTTCTCCATCAGCCCCAGCATTTT.

This chain connects TRBV29-1 to TRBJ1-2, with 7 bases matching TRBD1. This CDR3 contains 19 residues. CDR1 SQVTM and CDR2 ANQGSEA come from the germline V gene. V lost 7 bases and J lost 1; bases outside the gene matches: 24. CDR3 loop: CSAYSPTFTGTAINYGYTF. The CDR3 coding sequence is TGCAGCGCCTATTCACCGACATTTACCGGGACAGCCATTAACTATGGCTACACCTTC.

The rearrangement links TRBV6-5 to TRBJ1-2; D gene ambiguous. Per the germline V gene, CDR1 is MNHEY and CDR2 is SVGAGI. The V gene lost 5 bases and the J gene lost 0 bases, with 16 bases spanning the gap. The CDR3 length is 16 residues. In nucleotides, the CDR3 is TGTGCCAGCAGTCGGTTGGCACGTTATACTAACTATGGCTACACCTTC. Protein product: CASSRLARYTNYGYTF.

Only a few counts were recorded for this clonotype. V usage is TRBV4-2 and J usage is TRBJ2-5; D is tentatively TRBD1 or TRBD2 (6 bases each). The V end lost 5 bases, the J end lost 5 bases, and 18 bases lay between the germline ends. This CDR3 spans 15 amino acids. The germline V gene has CDR1 LGHNA and CDR2 YNFKEQ. The CDR3 loop reads CASSARRGPVETQYF. Written as DNA, the CDR3 is TGTGCCAGCAGCGCCCGCCGGGGGCCGGTCGAGACCCAGTACTTC.

The chain employs TRBV28 and TRBJ1-2; no definite D call. Germline-derived CDR1 and CDR2 are MDHEN and SYDVKM. The V end lost 2 bases, the J end lost 6 bases, and 7 bases lay between the germline ends. The CDR3 totals 12 residues. For the CDR3, the DNA is TGTGCCAGCAGTTTACTCTTAGATGGCTACACCTTC. Its protein product is CASSLLLDGYTF.

This clonotype was detected only a few times. This chain joins TRBV5-1 and TRBJ2-7, with D perhaps TRBD2 (5 bases). This CDR3 has 14 amino acids. V dropped 4 bases and J dropped 7 bases, with 18 bases sitting between them. Germline CDR1 is SGHRS and CDR2 is YFSETQ. The CDR3 nucleotides read TGCGCCAGCAGCCTGGACTTGTCGAACAATGAGCAGTACTTC. It is translated as CASSLDLSNNEQYF.

This clonotype was detected ten times or more. The chain links TRBV28 to TRBJ2-1; TRBD1 agrees at 12 bases. V dropped 7 bases and J dropped 4; count of bases not matched to a gene: 11. CDR1 is MDHEN and CDR2 is SYDVKM in the germline V gene. The CDR3 loop spans 17 amino acids. CDR3 amino acids: CASTYPPGQGAYNEQFF. Written as DNA, the CDR3 is TGTGCCAGCACCTATCCACCGGGACAGGGGGCGTACAATGAGCAGTTCTTC.

The chain links TRBV7-2 to TRBJ2-1, with 9 bases that match TRBD2. From germline, CDR1 is SGHTA and CDR2 FQGNSA. The CDR3 loop spans 16 amino acids. Germline trimming cut 1 base from V and 4 bases from J; bases unmatched to any gene: 5. CDR3 sequence: CASSLVPSGAYNEQFF. CDR3 sequence (DNA): TGTGCCAGCAGCTTAGTTCCTAGCGGGGCGTACAATGAGCAGTTCTTC. The variable domain in full, completed from reference TRBV7-2 and TRBJ2-1, reads GAGVSQSPSNKVTEKGKDVELRCDPISGHTALYWYRQSLGQGLEFLIYFQGNSAPDKSGLPSDRFSAERTGGSVSTLTIQRTQQEDSAVYLCASSLVPSGAYNEQFFGPGTRLTVL.